Below, 20 T cell receptor beta chains from the same sample are listed, as sequenced in a study of beta chain features in type 1 diabetes. Every bit of the isolated RNA underwent reverse transcription, so sequencing read expressed TCRB transcripts. TCRdb's copy holds only in-frame clones and misses some; the assay was immunoSEQ multiplex PCR. This sample yields about 150,000 clones, of which approximately 8.1% are seen a single time; less than 0.85% belongs to the top ten. Sequences were obtained from central memory CD4+ T cells from blood. These receptors came from a man between 18 and 29 years old in good health.

This clone was seen more than once but under ten times. This sequence joins TRBV7-9 and TRBJ2-5, with 10 bases fitting TRBD2. Unmatched junction bases numbered 4, after V lost 1 base and J lost 5 bases. Germline CDR1 SEHNR, CDR2 FQNEAQ (reference sequence). The CDR3 sequence is 15 residues long. The DNA of the CDR3 is TGTGCCAGCAGCTTAGGGGGACTAGCGAGGGAGACCCAGTACTTC. This gives the protein CASSLGGLARETQYF.

This clone was seen a few times. The chain combines TRBV27 with TRBJ1-3, with D possibly matching TRBD1 (5 bases). Per germline, CDR1 MNHEY and CDR2 SMNVEV (reference sequence). CDR3 length equals 14 residues. V was shortened by 4 bases and J by 0 bases, with 7 bases between the two germline ends. The CDR3 DNA reads as TGTGCCAGCAGTTCCAGGGACTCTGGAAACACCATATATTTT. As protein: CASSSRDSGNTIYF.

V usage is TRBV7-8 and J usage is TRBJ2-3, with a possible D match to TRBD2 (6 bases). The germline V gene encodes CDR1 SGHVS and CDR2 FQNEAQ. Trimming pared 4 bases from V and 5 bases from J, leaving 13 bases between. The CDR3 totals 14 residues. The CDR3: CASSWRARVDTQYF. CDR3 DNA: TGTGCCAGCAGCTGGAGGGCCCGGGTAGATACGCAGTATTTT.

This sequence joins TRBV5-1 and TRBJ2-3; TRBD1 agrees at 10 bases. CDR3 length: 15 amino acids. The V segment lost 4 bases and the J segment 6 bases; nucleotides outside the gene matches: 8. The V gene's germline CDR1 is SGHRS and CDR2 YFSETQ. In DNA form, the CDR3 reads TGCGCCAGCAGCCCGGGACAGGGGTTGGTGGATACGCAGTATTTT. The encoded protein is CASSPGQGLVDTQYF.

The V and J genes are TRBV9 and TRBJ2-3; D is undetermined. The V gene lost 0 bases and the J gene lost 4 bases, with 12 bases spanning the gap. The CDR3 loop spans 15 amino acids. The V gene's germline CDR1 is SGDLS and CDR2 YYNGEE. The CDR3 bases are TGTGCCAGCAGCGTAGGTAGTGAAGTGGCAGATACGCAGTATTTT. Its translation: CASSVGSEVADTQYF. The full variable domain, in which reference TRBV9 and TRBJ2-3 provide the parts outside the CDR3, is DSGVTQTPKHLITATGQRVTLRCSPRSGDLSVYWYQQSLDQGLQFLIQYYNGEERAKGNILERFSAQQFPDLHSELNLSSLELGDSALYFCASSVGSEVADTQYFGPGTRLTVL.

This clone has at least ten counts. The V call is TRBV15, the J call TRBJ2-2; D not resolved. CDR3 length: 14 residues. Germline CDR1 is LNHNV and CDR2 is YYDKDF (reference sequence). V was clipped by 3 bases and J by 2 bases, with 7 bases between them. The DNA for the CDR3 is TGTGCCACCAGCAGTCCCGGTAACACCGGGGAGCTGTTTTTT. Its translation is CATSSPGNTGELFF.

A few counts support this clone. The V gene is TRBV25-1, the J gene TRBJ1-2, with TRBD1 identical over 7 bases. Germline loops: CDR1 MGHDK, CDR2 SYGVNS. This CDR3 is built from 14 residues. Germline trimming cut 3 bases from V and 4 bases from J; bases unmatched to any gene: 5. CDR3 sequence: CASSDLGQLYGYTF. The CDR3, as DNA: TGTGCCAGCAGTGATTTGGGACAGCTCTATGGCTACACCTTC.

This clone showed up just a few times. This chain joins TRBV6-5 and TRBJ1-6, with D perhaps TRBD1 (6 bases). V lost 10 bases and J 9 bases, leaving 19 bases between the germline ends. The CDR3 extends over 14 amino acids. In germline, CDR1 is MNHEY, CDR2 SVGAGI. CDR3 sequence reads: CATMDRSFSSPLHF. DNA of the CDR3: TGTGCCACCATGGACAGATCCTTCTCTTCACCCCTCCACTTT.

In its sample, this clone was seen a few times. This sequence joins TRBV7-9 and TRBJ1-6; D is perhaps TRBD1 (6 bases). Germline CDR1 and CDR2: SEHNR and FQNEAQ (reference sequence). Trimming removed 5 bases from V and 10 bases from J, with 18 bases in between. The length of the CDR3 is 15 residues. This CDR3 reads CASSISRQVRSPLHF. The CDR3 coding sequence is TGTGCCAGCAGCATCAGCCGACAGGTTCGATCACCCCTCCACTTT.

This clone showed up just a few times. The V gene is TRBV15, the J gene TRBJ2-5; D perhaps matches TRBD1 (7 bases). V was pared by 5 bases and J by 6 bases, with 13 bases between. The V gene's germline CDR1 is LNHNV and CDR2 YYDKDF (reference sequence). This CDR3 is built from 13 residues. CDR3: CATSVEGAKTQYF. The CDR3 DNA sequence: TGTGCCACCAGCGTGGAGGGGGCGAAGACCCAGTACTTC.

This clone was seen repeatedly, ten times or more. The gene calls are TRBV30 and TRBJ1-5; D is unclear. Germline CDR1 and CDR2: GTSNPN and SVGIG (reference sequence). The CDR3 contains 13 residues. Trimming stripped 0 bases from V and 11 bases from J, with 14 bases between. Written as DNA, the CDR3 is TGTGCCTGGAGTGTACCAGCGTCCCCCGCCCAGCATTTT. Amino acid sequence: CAWSVPASPAQHF.

This clone occurred a few times. This chain joins TRBV10-3 and TRBJ1-1; no clear D gene. CDR1 ENHRY and CDR2 SYGVKD come from the germline V gene. V dropped 3 bases and J dropped 3 bases, with 5 bases sitting between them. This CDR3 has 12 residues. CDR3 in DNA: TGTGCCATCAGTGAACTTTACACTGAAGCTTTCTTT. Amino acid sequence: CAISELYTEAFF.

The table lists this clone with a few counts. The chain uses TRBV28 and TRBJ1-2; no definite D call. Trimming left V 3 bases short and J 4 bases short, with 12 bases between. Germline V lookup: CDR1 MDHEN, CDR2 SYDVKM. The CDR3 spans 14 residues. CDR3 DNA: TGTGCCAGCAGTTTTCAAGGTCTAGGCTATGGCTACACCTTC. It specifies CASSFQGLGYGYTF.

This chain connects TRBV18 to TRBJ2-7, with D uncertain. Germline CDR1 KGHSH, CDR2 LQKENI. This CDR3 is 15 amino acids long. The ends were cut back, 4 bases at V and 4 bases at J, with 17 bases in the middle. The CDR3 region is CASSQQPTITYEQYF. The CDR3, as DNA: TGTGCCAGCTCACAACAACCAACCATTACGTACGAGCAGTACTTC.

The table lists this clone with a few counts. V and J are TRBV4-2 and TRBJ2-7; 11 nucleotides match TRBD2. CDR3 size: 19 residues. With 0 bases clipped from V and 0 bases from J, the junction kept 10 bases outside the gene matches. Germline lookup yields CDR1 LGHNA and CDR2 YNFKEQ. CDR3 DNA: TGTGCCAGCAGCCAAGATGCCGCTAGCGGGGGGACGGTCTCCTACGAGCAGTACTTC. This encodes CASSQDAASGGTVSYEQYF.

This clone has a count of ten or more. The chain carries TRBV7-2 and TRBJ2-1; 8 positions agree with TRBD1. Germline V gives CDR1 SGHTA, CDR2 FQGNSA. The V segment lost 3 bases and the J segment 9 bases; nucleotides outside the gene matches: 4. This CDR3 is 13 amino acids long. As DNA, the CDR3 is TGTGCCAGCAGCTTGGCAGGGGGCGTTGAGCAGTTCTTC. This translates into CASSLAGGVEQFF.

The chain employs TRBV19 and TRBJ1-3; D uncertain. With 6 bases removed from V and 4 bases from J, the gap between germline ends came to 7 bases. The CDR3 contains 12 residues. Germline V gene sequence: CDR1 LNHDA, CDR2 SQIVND (reference sequence). This chain's CDR3 is CASSQSGNTIYF. The CDR3 DNA sequence: TGTGCCAGTAGCCAGTCCGGAAACACCATATATTTT.

This clone showed up just a few times. The V gene is TRBV7-8, the J gene TRBJ2-7, with TRBD1 identical over 8 bases. Germline values: CDR1 SGHVS, CDR2 FQNEAQ. Germline trimming cut 3 bases from V and 4 bases from J; bases unmatched to any gene: 11. The CDR3 totals 16 residues. The CDR3 loop reads CASSLVGQGAPYEQYF. The CDR3 DNA reads as TGTGCCAGCAGCTTGGTGGGCCAGGGGGCGCCTTACGAGCAGTACTTC.

The rearrangement links TRBV9 to TRBJ2-1; 9 bases agree with TRBD2. J gave up 3 bases and V 4 bases, and 5 bases lay outside the gene matches. The CDR3 is made up of 15 amino acids. Germline V gene data show CDR1 as SGDLS and CDR2 as YYNGEE. The CDR3 reads CASSLPTSGYNEQFF. In nucleotides, the CDR3 is TGTGCCAGCAGCCTCCCGACTAGCGGCTACAATGAGCAGTTCTTC. Together with reference TRBV9 and TRBJ2-1, the CDR3 gives the full variable domain: DSGVTQTPKHLITATGQRVTLRCSPRSGDLSVYWYQQSLDQGLQFLIQYYNGEERAKGNILERFSAQQFPDLHSELNLSSLELGDSALYFCASSLPTSGYNEQFFGPGTRLTVL.

This clone has a handful of counts. The rearrangement uses TRBV4-1 and TRBJ2-3; a weak D match, TRBD1 (5 bases). V was clipped by 4 bases and J by 6 bases, with 8 bases between them. This CDR3 region has 12 residues. Germline CDR1 MGHRA, CDR2 YSYEKL. The CDR3 nucleotides are TGCGCCAGCAGCCTACCAGGGGATACGCAGTATTTT. As protein: CASSLPGDTQYF.